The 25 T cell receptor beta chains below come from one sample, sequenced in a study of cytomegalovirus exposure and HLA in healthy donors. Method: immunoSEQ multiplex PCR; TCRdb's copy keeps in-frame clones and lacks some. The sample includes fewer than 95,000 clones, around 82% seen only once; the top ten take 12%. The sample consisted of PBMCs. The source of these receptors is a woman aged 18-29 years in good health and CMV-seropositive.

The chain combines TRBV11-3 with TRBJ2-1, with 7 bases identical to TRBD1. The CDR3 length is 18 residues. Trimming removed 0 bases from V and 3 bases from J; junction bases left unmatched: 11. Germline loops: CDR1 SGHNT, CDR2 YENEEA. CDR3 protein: CASSLDRDSRSGYNEQFF. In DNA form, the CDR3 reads TGTGCCAGCAGCTTAGATAGGGACAGCCGGTCCGGCTACAATGAGCAGTTCTTC. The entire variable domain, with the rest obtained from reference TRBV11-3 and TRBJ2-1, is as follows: EAGVVQSPRYKIIEKKQPVAFWCNPISGHNTLYWYLQNLGQGPELLIRYENEEAVDDSQLPKDRFSAERLKGVDSTLKIQPAELGDSAVYLCASSLDRDSRSGYNEQFFGPGTRLTVL.

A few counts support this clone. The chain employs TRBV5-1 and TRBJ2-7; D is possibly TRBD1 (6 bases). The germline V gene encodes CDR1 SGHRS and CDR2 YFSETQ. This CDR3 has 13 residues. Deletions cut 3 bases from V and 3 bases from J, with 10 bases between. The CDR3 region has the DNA TGCGCCAGCAGCTCCGAGACAGGCTACGAGCAGTACTTC. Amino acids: CASSSETGYEQYF.

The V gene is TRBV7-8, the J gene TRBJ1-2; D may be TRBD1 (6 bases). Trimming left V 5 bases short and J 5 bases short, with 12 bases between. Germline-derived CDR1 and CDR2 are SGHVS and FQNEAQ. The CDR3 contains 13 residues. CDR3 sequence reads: CASSPRTAYGYTF. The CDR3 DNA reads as TGTGCCAGCAGCCCTAGGACAGCTTATGGCTACACCTTC.

The CDR3 loop is CASSQDHSTDTQYF. CDR3 bases: TGCGCCAGCAGCCAAGATCATAGCACAGATACGCAGTATTTT. V is TRBV4-1 and J is TRBJ2-3, with D unclear. V was pared by 0 bases and J by 0 bases, with 4 bases between. Per the germline V gene, CDR1 is MGHRA and CDR2 is YSYEKL. This CDR3 region has 14 residues.

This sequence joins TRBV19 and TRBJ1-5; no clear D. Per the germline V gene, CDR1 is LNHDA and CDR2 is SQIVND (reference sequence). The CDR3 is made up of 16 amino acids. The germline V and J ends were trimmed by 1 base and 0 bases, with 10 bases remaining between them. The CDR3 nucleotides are TGTGCCAGTAGTATAGGTATGAGGGATAGCAATCAGCCCCAGCATTTT. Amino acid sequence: CASSIGMRDSNQPQHF.

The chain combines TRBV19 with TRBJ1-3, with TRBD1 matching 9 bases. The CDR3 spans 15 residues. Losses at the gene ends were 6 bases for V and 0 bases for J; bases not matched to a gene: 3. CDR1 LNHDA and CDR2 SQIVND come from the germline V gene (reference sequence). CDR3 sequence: CASRRDRVSGNTIYF. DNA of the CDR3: TGTGCCAGTAGGCGGGACAGGGTCTCTGGAAACACCATATATTTT.

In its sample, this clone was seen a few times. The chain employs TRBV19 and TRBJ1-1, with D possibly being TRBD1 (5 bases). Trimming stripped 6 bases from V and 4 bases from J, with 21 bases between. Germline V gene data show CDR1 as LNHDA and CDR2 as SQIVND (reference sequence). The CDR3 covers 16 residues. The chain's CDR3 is CASSKGPQGGITEAFF. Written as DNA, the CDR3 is TGTGCCAGTAGCAAAGGTCCGCAGGGCGGGATCACTGAAGCTTTCTTT.

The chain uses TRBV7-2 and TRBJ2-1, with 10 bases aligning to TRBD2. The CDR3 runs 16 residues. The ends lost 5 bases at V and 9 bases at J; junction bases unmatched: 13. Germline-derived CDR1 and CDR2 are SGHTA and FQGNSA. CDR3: CASSPEGGAGGIEQFF. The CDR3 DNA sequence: TGTGCCAGCAGCCCGGAAGGTGGAGCGGGGGGGATTGAGCAGTTCTTC.

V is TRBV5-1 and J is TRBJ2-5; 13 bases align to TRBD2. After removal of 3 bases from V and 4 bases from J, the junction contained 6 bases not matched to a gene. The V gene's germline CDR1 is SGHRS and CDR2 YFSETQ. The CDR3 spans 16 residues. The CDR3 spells CASSWTSGGVGETQYF. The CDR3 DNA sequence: TGCGCCAGCAGCTGGACTAGCGGGGGTGTGGGAGAGACCCAGTACTTC.

The CDR3 sequence is CASSQDAFQGNTEAFF. The CDR3 bases are TGCGCCAGCAGCCAAGATGCGTTTCAGGGGAACACTGAAGCTTTCTTT. The genes are TRBV4-3 and TRBJ1-1; weak D call: TRBD1 (5 bases). The V gene lost 0 bases and the J gene lost 1 base, with 12 bases spanning the gap. Germline CDR1 is LGHNA and CDR2 is YSLEER. The CDR3 is made up of 16 amino acids.

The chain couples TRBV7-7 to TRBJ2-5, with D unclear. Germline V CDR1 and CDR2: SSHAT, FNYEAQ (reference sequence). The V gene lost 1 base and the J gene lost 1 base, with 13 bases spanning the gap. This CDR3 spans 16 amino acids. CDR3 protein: CASSLGGVTVQETQYF. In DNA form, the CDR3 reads TGTGCCAGCAGCTTAGGTGGTGTCACAGTCCAAGAGACCCAGTACTTC. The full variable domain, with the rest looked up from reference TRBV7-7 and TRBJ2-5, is GAGVSQSPRYKVTKRGQDVTLRCDPISSHATLYWYQQALGQGPEFLTYFNYEAQPDKSGLPSDRFSAERPEGSISTLTIQRTEQRDSAMYRCASSLGGVTVQETQYFGPGTRLLVL.

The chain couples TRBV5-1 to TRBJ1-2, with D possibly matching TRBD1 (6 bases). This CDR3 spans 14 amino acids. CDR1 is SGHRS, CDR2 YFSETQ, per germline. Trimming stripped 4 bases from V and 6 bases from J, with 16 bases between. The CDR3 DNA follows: TGCGCCAGCAGCCCAGGACAAAACAGGGATGGCTACACCTTC. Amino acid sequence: CASSPGQNRDGYTF.

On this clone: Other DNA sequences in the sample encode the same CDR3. CDR3 protein: CASSQEVNVARGPYNSPLHF. CDR3 DNA sequence: TGCGCCAGCAGCCAAGAGGTCAACGTGGCCAGGGGACCGTATAATTCACCCCTCCACTTT. The V and J genes are TRBV4-3 and TRBJ1-6; possibly TRBD1 for D (6 bases). V lost 0 bases and J lost 4, with 22 bases in between. The germline V gene has CDR1 LGHNA and CDR2 YSLEER. This CDR3 has 20 residues.

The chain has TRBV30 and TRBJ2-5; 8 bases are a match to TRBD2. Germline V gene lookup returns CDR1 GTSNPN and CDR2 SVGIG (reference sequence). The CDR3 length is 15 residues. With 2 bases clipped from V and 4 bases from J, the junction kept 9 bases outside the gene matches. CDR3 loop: CAWSLAGGGVETQYF. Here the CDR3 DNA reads TGTGCCTGGAGTCTCGCGGGGGGCGGTGTAGAGACCCAGTACTTC.

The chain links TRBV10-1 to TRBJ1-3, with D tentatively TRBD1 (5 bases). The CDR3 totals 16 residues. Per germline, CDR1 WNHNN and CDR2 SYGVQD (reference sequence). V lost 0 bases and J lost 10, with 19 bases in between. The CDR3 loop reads CASSESTTVVGTTIYF. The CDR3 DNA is TGCGCCAGCAGTGAGTCTACGACAGTGGTTGGAACTACCATATATTTT.

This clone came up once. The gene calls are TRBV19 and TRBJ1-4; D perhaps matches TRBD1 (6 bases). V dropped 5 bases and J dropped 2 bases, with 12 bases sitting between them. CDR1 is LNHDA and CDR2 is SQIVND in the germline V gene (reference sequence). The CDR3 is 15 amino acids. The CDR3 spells CASSPSGGTNEKLFF. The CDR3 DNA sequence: TGTGCCAGTAGTCCGAGTGGGGGCACTAATGAAAAACTGTTTTTT.

The CDR3 bases are TGTGCCAGCAGCTTAGGAGGCGACACCGGGGAGCTGTTTTTT. Its protein is CASSLGGDTGELFF. The chain recombines TRBV7-6 with TRBJ2-2; no reliable D call. The CDR3 has 14 amino acids. CDR1 is SGHVS and CDR2 is FNYEAQ in the germline V gene. V lost 1 base, J lost 3 bases, and 6 bases lay in between. The entire variable domain, with the rest obtained from reference TRBV7-6 and TRBJ2-2, is as follows: GAGVSQSPRYKVTKRGQDVALRCDPISGHVSLYWYRQALGQGPEFLTYFNYEAQQDKSGLPNDRFSAERPEGSISTLTIQRTEQRDSAMYRCASSLGGDTGELFFGEGSRLTVL.

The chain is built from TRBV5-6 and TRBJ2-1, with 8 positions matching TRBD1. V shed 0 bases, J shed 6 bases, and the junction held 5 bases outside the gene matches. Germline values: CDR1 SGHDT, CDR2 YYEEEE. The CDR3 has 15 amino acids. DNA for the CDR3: TGTGCCAGCAGCTTGGGAATAACAGGGGGCAATGAGCAGTTCTTC. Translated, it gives CASSLGITGGNEQFF.

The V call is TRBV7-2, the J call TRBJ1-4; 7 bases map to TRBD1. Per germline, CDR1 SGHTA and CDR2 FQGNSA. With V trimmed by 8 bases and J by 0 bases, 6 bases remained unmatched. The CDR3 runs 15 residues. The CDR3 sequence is CASGRRGATNEKLFF. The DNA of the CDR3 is TGTGCCAGCGGTCGCAGGGGGGCAACTAATGAAAAACTGTTTTTT.

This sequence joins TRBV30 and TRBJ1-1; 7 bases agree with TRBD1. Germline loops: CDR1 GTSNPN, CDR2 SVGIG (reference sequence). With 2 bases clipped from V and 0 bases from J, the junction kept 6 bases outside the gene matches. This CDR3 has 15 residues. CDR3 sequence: CAWSRTGLLNTEAFF. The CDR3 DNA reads TGTGCCTGGAGTAGGACAGGACTCCTGAACACTGAAGCTTTCTTT.

The CDR3 here is CASSPTDTRRAFF. In DNA form, the CDR3 reads TGTGCCAGCAGTCCTACCGACACCCGACGAGCTTTCTTT. The chain uses TRBV28 and TRBJ1-1; no reliable D call. Germline CDR1 is MDHEN and CDR2 is SYDVKM. This CDR3 has 13 amino acids. V lost 5 bases and J lost 10, with 17 bases in between. The full variable domain, completed using reference TRBV28 and TRBJ1-1, is DVKVTQSSRYLVKRTGEKVFLECVQDMDHENMFWYRQDPGLGLRLIYFSYDVKMKEKGDIPEGYSVSREKKERFSLILESASTNQTSMYLCASSPTDTRRAFFGQGTRLTVV.

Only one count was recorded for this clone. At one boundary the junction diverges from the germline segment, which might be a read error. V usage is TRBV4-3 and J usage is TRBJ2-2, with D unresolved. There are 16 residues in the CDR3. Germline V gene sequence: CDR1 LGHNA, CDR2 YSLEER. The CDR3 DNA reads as TGCGTCAGCAGCCAAGAAACTTACCCGAACACCGGGGAGCTGTTTTTT. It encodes CVSSQETYPNTGELFF.

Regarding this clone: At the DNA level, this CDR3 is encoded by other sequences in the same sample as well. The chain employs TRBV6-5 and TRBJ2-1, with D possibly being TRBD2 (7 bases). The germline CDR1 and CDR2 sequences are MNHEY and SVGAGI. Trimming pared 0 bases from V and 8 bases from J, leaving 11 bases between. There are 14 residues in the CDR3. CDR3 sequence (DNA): TGTGCCAGCAGTTACTCGAGGGGGGGGCATGAGCAGTTCTTC. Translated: CASSYSRGGHEQFF.

The CDR3 spells CASSTPGQGNYEQYF. CDR3 DNA sequence: TGTGCCAGTAGTACGCCGGGACAGGGGAACTACGAGCAGTACTTC. The rearrangement joins TRBV19 to TRBJ2-7, with 10 bases that match TRBD1. V trimming: 4 bases; J trimming: 3 bases; junction bases outside the gene matches: 6. This CDR3 is built from 15 residues. CDR1 LNHDA and CDR2 SQIVND come from the germline V gene (reference sequence).

For the CDR3, the DNA is TGCAGCGTTGAAGTCCCGCCAGGGGATAGCGGCTACACCTTC. It translates to CSVEVPPGDSGYTF. This chain uses TRBV29-1 with TRBJ1-2; perhaps TRBD1 as D (6 bases). This CDR3 contains 14 residues. CDR1 and CDR2 from the germline V gene are SQVTM and ANQGSEA. The V end lost 1 base, the J end lost 8 bases, and 17 bases lay between the germline ends.